What follows describes a single TCR beta chain. This entry belongs to a study of T cell changes during pregnancy in multiple sclerosis. V lost 5 bases to trimming and J lost 3 bases; unmatched junction nucleotides: 3. In germline, CDR1 is KGHSH, CDR2 LQKENI. The CDR3 covers 16 residues. The table came from immunoSEQ multiplex PCR; TCRdb's copy has only in-frame clones and leaves some out. The table lists more than 95,000 clones, roughly 92% of them singletons. This receptor was taken from a female donor with multiple sclerosis, enrolled in a pregnancy study. The input for sequencing was peripheral blood, taken after pregnancy. The V call is TRBV18, the J call TRBJ2-1, with 14 nucleotides matching TRBD2. Here the CDR3 reads CASSSGTSGSYNEQFF. The CDR3 region has the DNA TGTGCCAGCTCATCTGGGACTAGCGGGAGCTACAATGAGCAGTTCTTC.